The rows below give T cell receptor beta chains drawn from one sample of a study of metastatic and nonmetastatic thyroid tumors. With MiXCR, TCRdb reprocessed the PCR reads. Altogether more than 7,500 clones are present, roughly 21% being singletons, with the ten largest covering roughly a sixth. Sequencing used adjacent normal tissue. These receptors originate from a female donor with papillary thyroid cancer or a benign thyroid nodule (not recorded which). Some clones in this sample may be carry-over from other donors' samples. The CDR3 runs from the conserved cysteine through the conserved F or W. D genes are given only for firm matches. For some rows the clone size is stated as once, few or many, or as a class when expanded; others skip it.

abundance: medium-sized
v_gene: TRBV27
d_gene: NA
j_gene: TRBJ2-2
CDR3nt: TGTGCCAGCGGACCCTGGGTCTCCACCGGGGAGCTGTTTTTT
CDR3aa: CASGPWVSTGELFF

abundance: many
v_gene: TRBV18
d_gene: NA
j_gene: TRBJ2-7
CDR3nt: TGTGCCAGCTCACCACAATCCTACGAGCAGTACTTC
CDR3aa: CASSPQSYEQYF

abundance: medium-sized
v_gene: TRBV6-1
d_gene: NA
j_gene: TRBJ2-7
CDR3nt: TGTGCCAGCAGTTCTGGGGGGACCCCTCGCGAGCAGTACTTC
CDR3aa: CASSSGGTPREQYF

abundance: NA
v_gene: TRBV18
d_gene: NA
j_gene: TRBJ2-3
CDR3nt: TGTGCCATCCCCCCCATGGGGAGGACAGATACGCGGTATTTT
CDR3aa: CAIPPMGRTDTRYF

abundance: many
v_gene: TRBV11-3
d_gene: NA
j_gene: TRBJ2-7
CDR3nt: TGTGCCAGCAGCGCCGGGCCGAATCTCGAGCAGTACTTC
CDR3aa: CASSAGPNLEQYF

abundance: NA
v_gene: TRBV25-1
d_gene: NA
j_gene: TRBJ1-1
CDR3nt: TGTGCCAGCAGTGATGCCGCCACTGAAGCTTACTTT
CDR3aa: CASSDAATEAYF

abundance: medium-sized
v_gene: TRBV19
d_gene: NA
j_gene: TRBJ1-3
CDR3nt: TGTGCCAGTAGTATCGCCGTTACTTCTGGAAACACCATATATTTT
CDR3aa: CASSIAVTSGNTIYF

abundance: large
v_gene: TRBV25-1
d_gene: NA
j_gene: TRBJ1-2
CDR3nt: TGTGCCAGCAGCCTGGGGACTAACTATGGCTACACCTTC
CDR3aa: CASSLGTNYGYTF

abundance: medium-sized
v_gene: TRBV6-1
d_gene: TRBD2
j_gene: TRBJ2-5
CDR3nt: TGTGCCAGCAGTAGACTGCCGGGACTAGAAGAGACCCAGTACTTC
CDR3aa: CASSRLPGLEETQYF

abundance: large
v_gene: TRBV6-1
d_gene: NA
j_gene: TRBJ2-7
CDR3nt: TGTGCCAGCAGGGCGGGGGGACAGGTCTCCTACGAGCAGTACTTC
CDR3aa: CASRAGGQVSYEQYF

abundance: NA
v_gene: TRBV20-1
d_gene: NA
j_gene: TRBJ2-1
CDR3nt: TGCAGTGCTAGAGATCTGGGCCCCAACTACAATGAGCAGTTCTTC
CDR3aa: CSARDLGPNYNEQFF

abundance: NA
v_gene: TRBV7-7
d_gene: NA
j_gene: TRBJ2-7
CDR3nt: TGTGCTATCTACGAGCAGTACTTC
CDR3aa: CAIYEQYF

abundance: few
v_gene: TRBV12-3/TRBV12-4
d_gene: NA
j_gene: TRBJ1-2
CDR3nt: TGTGCCAGCAGTTTATCCTTATCTGGCTACACCTTC
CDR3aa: CASSLSLSGYTF

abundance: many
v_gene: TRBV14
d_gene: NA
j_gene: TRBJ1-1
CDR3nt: TGTGCCAGCAGCGCCTGGACAGTCACTGAAGCTTTCTTT
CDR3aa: CASSAWTVTEAFF

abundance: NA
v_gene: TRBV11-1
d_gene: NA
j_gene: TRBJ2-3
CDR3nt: TGTGCCAGCAGCCTAGACATGGGACGCGAAGATACGCAGTATTTT
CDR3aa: CASSLDMGREDTQYF

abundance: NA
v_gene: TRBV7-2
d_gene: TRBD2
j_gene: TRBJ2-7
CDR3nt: TGTGCCAGCAGCTTAGAGGCGGGAGGGTCCTACGAGCAGTACTTC
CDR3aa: CASSLEAGGSYEQYF

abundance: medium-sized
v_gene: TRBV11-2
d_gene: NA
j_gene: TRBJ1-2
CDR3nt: TGTGCCAGCAGCTTAGAGTGGAACTATGGCTACACCTTC
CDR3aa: CASSLEWNYGYTF

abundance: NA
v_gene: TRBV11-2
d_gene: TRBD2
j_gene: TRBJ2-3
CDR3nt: TGTGCCAGCAGCTTGGGGGGAGGGACCGAGGGGCAGTATTTT
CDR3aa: CASSLGGGTEGQYF

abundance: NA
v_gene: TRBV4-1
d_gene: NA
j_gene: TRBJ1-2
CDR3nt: TGCGCCAGCAGCGGCAAGGGGGCTAACTATGGCTACACCTTC
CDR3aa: CASSGKGANYGYTF

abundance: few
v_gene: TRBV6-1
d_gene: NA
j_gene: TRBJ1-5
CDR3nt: TGTGCCAGCAGTAGGCACTATAGCAATCAGCCCCAGCATTTT
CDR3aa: CASSRHYSNQPQHF

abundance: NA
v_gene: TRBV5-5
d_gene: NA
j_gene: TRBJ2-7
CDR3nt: TGTGCCAGCAGCTTTACAGGGACCTACGAGCAGTACTTC
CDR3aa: CASSFTGTYEQYF

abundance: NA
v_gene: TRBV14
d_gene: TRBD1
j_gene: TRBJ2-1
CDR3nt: TGTGCCAGCAGACTCCTGATCGGACAGGGGGCTCTGGTGAATGAGCAGTTCTTC
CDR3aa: CASRLLIGQGALVNEQFF